The 7 T cell receptor beta chains listed next were all sequenced from one sample in a study of blood T cell repertoires in COVID-19. The assay was immunoSEQ multiplex PCR, and TCRdb's table has in-frame clones only and misses some. The data show more than 140,000 clones, approximately 83% seen once. Sequenced: peripheral blood. The receptors originated from a human donor in a cohort sampled during active COVID-19.

The chain employs TRBV2 and TRBJ2-5; 7 positions match TRBD2. This CDR3 is built from 14 residues. The germline CDR1 and CDR2 sequences are SNHLY and FYNNEI. V was clipped by 8 bases and J by 2 bases; unmatched bases: 8. The CDR3 loop is CASLIAGKQETQYF. As DNA, the CDR3 is TGTGCCAGCCTCATAGCGGGCAAACAAGAGACCCAGTACTTC.

V usage is TRBV27 and J usage is TRBJ2-2, with 8 bases fitting TRBD2. The CDR3 consists of 17 residues. Looked up from germline, CDR1 is MNHEY and CDR2 is SMNVEV (reference sequence). Losses at the gene ends were 6 bases for V and 7 bases for J; bases not matched to a gene: 16. The CDR3 region has the DNA TGTGCCAGCAGAGAAGGTGGCGGGAGGATCTCTGACGGGGAGCTGTTTTTT. It is translated as CASREGGGRISDGELFF.

This clone was recorded only once. This chain links TRBV5-5 with TRBJ2-4, with 7 bases lining up with TRBD2. Losses at the gene ends were 2 bases for V and 5 bases for J; bases not matched to a gene: 4. CDR3 length: 14 residues. CDR1 SGHKS and CDR2 YYEKEE come from the germline V gene (reference sequence). DNA for the CDR3: TGTGCCAGCAGCTTTTTGGGAGGGGAAAACATTCAGTACTTC. Protein sequence: CASSFLGGENIQYF.

This clone was seen a handful of times. The V and J genes are TRBV5-1 and TRBJ1-3; TRBD1 agrees at 8 bases. With V trimmed by 7 bases and J by 0 bases, 3 bases remained unmatched. This CDR3 contains 14 residues. Per germline, CDR1 SGHRS and CDR2 YFSETQ. The CDR3 nucleotides read TGCGCCAGCGCGGGACAGGCCTCTGGAAACACCATATATTTT. Encoded protein: CASAGQASGNTIYF.

The chain combines TRBV27 with TRBJ1-2; 9 positions agree with TRBD1. The length of the CDR3 is 15 residues. V shed 6 bases and J 5 bases; nucleotides not matched to a gene: 10. CDR1 MNHEY and CDR2 SMNVEV come from the germline V gene (reference sequence). The CDR3 DNA reads as TGTGCCAGCAGGATGACGACTGGGACAGGGTATGGCTACACCTTC. Its protein product is CASRMTTGTGYGYTF.

This clone was found once. V and J are TRBV5-5 and TRBJ2-7; 10 nucleotides line up with TRBD1. Germline loops: CDR1 SGHKS, CDR2 YYEKEE (reference sequence). After removal of 3 bases from V and 3 bases from J, the junction contained 3 bases not matched to a gene. The CDR3 sequence is 14 residues long. The CDR3, as DNA: TGTGCCAGCAGCTCGACAGGGGGCCACTACGAGCAGTACTTC. This translates into CASSSTGGHYEQYF.

V and J are TRBV27 and TRBJ2-7; possibly TRBD2 for D (6 bases). Trimming cost V 3 bases and J 0 bases, with 9 bases left between them. The CDR3 covers 14 residues. CDR1 is MNHEY and CDR2 is SMNVEV in the germline V gene (reference sequence). CDR3 bases: TGTGCCAGCAGTTTTCGCGGGACCTCCTACGAGCAGTACTTC. This translates into CASSFRGTSYEQYF.